A single sample is the source of the 22 T cell receptor beta chains below, sequenced in a study of blood T cell repertoires in COVID-19. Libraries were prepared by immunoSEQ multiplex PCR; TCRdb keeps only in-frame clonotypes and omits some of them. The data hold about 110,000 clones, with 82% observed a single time. The sample was peripheral blood. Every receptor here comes from a woman in her fifties or sixties with acute or convalescent COVID-19.

The chain joins TRBV30 to TRBJ1-4; 7 bases align to TRBD1. The CDR3 consists of 17 residues. The V gene end was trimmed by 1 base and the J gene end by 4 bases; junction bases not matched to a gene: 12. Per the germline V gene, CDR1 is GTSNPN and CDR2 is SVGIG (reference sequence). The CDR3 reads CAWSELGGGQINEKLFF. The CDR3 nucleotides are TGTGCCTGGAGTGAGCTCGGTGGGGGACAGATTAATGAAAAACTGTTTTTT.

This clone appeared a few times. The chain uses TRBV7-9 and TRBJ1-2, with TRBD1 identical over 10 bases. The J segment lost 8 bases and the V segment lost 5 bases, leaving 8 bases of the junction unmatched. Germline V gene lookup returns CDR1 SEHNR and CDR2 FQNEAQ (reference sequence). This CDR3 is 14 amino acids long. Here the CDR3 reads CASSPAGTGVGYTF. DNA for the CDR3: TGTGCCAGCAGCCCCGCCGGGACAGGGGTGGGCTACACCTTC.

The V gene is TRBV18, the J gene TRBJ2-5; 7 positions agree with TRBD2. This CDR3 comprises 13 residues. Germline V lookup: CDR1 KGHSH, CDR2 LQKENI. V trimming: 4 bases; J trimming: 3 bases; junction bases outside the gene matches: 2. As DNA, the CDR3 is TGTGCCAGCTCACGAGGACTAGAAGAGACCCAGTACTTC. This encodes CASSRGLEETQYF.

The gene calls are TRBV15 and TRBJ1-1, with TRBD1 identical over 10 bases. This CDR3 region has 17 residues. Per the germline V gene, CDR1 is LNHNV and CDR2 is YYDKDF (reference sequence). With 0 bases clipped from V and 11 bases from J, the junction kept 15 bases outside the gene matches. CDR3 loop: CATSRDLIGQGGNKAFF. In DNA, the CDR3 is TGTGCCACCAGCAGAGACCTCATTGGACAGGGGGGAAATAAGGCTTTCTTT.

This chain links TRBV7-8 with TRBJ1-4, with 7 bases fitting TRBD1. V shed 4 bases and J 7 bases; nucleotides not matched to a gene: 6. CDR1 and CDR2 from the germline V gene are SGHVS and FQNEAQ. The CDR3 consists of 14 residues. The CDR3 protein is CASSSAGGREKLFF. DNA of the CDR3: TGTGCCAGCAGCTCGGCAGGGGGACGTGAAAAACTGTTTTTT.

The rearrangement uses TRBV7-9 and TRBJ2-2; 8 nucleotides match TRBD1. CDR1 is SEHNR, CDR2 FQNEAQ, per germline (reference sequence). The V segment lost 5 bases and the J segment 5 bases; nucleotides outside the gene matches: 7. The CDR3 has 15 amino acids. The CDR3 is CASSANRGFTGELFF. In DNA, the CDR3 is TGTGCCAGCAGCGCCAACAGGGGGTTTACCGGGGAGCTGTTTTTT.

This chain links TRBV24-1 with TRBJ1-4; 10 bases align to TRBD1. Germline V gives CDR1 KGHDR, CDR2 SFDVKD. Losses at the gene ends were 3 bases for V and 5 bases for J; bases not matched to a gene: 5. The CDR3 extends over 16 amino acids. The CDR3 is CATSDAGTGENEKLFF. The CDR3, as DNA: TGTGCCACCAGTGATGCCGGGACAGGGGAGAATGAAAAACTGTTTTTT.

The chain has TRBV19 and TRBJ1-5, with 8 bases identical to TRBD1. The length of the CDR3 is 20 residues. Germline CDR1 and CDR2: LNHDA and SQIVND (reference sequence). The junction had 17 bases not matched to a gene; V was cut back by 4 bases and J by 0 bases. Here the CDR3 reads CASSTLLIGTGKFSNQPQHF. In DNA form, the CDR3 reads TGTGCCAGTAGTACTCTTCTTATCGGGACAGGAAAATTTAGCAATCAGCCCCAGCATTTT.

The rearrangement joins TRBV7-9 to TRBJ1-6; TRBD1 agrees at 8 bases. J gave up 9 bases and V 8 bases, and 3 bases lay outside the gene matches. Per germline, CDR1 SEHNR and CDR2 FQNEAQ (reference sequence). The CDR3 has 12 amino acids. The CDR3 is CASGQGFSPLHF. DNA of the CDR3: TGTGCCAGCGGACAGGGTTTTTCACCCCTCCACTTT.

The V and J genes are TRBV7-9 and TRBJ1-2; TRBD1 matches at 8 bases. CDR1 and CDR2 (germline): SEHNR, FQNEAQ (reference sequence). This CDR3 region has 14 residues. Trimming cost V 1 base and J 9 bases; bases outside gene matches: 7. DNA for the CDR3: TGTGCCAGCAGCTTAGGCCGGGACAGGTTGAGCTACACCTTC. This codes for CASSLGRDRLSYTF.

This clone has a single count. The chain uses TRBV30 and TRBJ1-3; no reliable D call. CDR1 is GTSNPN and CDR2 is SVGIG in the germline V gene (reference sequence). The CDR3 contains 15 residues. V lost 2 bases and J lost 0, with 11 bases in between. Here the CDR3 reads CAWSKGGSSGNTIYF. Written as DNA, the CDR3 is TGTGCCTGGAGTAAGGGAGGGAGCTCTGGAAACACCATATATTTT.

The rearrangement links TRBV7-3 to TRBJ2-2; D possibly corresponds to TRBD1 (6 bases). Trimming removed 5 bases from V and 7 bases from J, with 17 bases in between. This CDR3 comprises 15 residues. Germline V gene sequence: CDR1 SGHTA, CDR2 FQGTGA. Here the CDR3 DNA reads TGTGCCAGCAGCCCTCCGGGAACAGGGAACGGGGAGCTGTTTTTT. Its translation is CASSPPGTGNGELFF.

The J gene is TRBJ1-5, the V gene TRBV5-5, with D possibly being TRBD1 (5 bases). V lost 2 bases and J lost 4, with 10 bases in between. The length of the CDR3 is 14 residues. CDR1 SGHKS and CDR2 YYEKEE come from the germline V gene (reference sequence). The CDR3 bases are TGTGCCAGCAGCTTCGGGACTCCGAATCAGCCCCAGCATTTT. This encodes CASSFGTPNQPQHF.

This clone was recorded only once. V usage is TRBV9 and J usage is TRBJ1-2, with a weak D call TRBD1 (5 bases). The CDR3 length is 15 residues. V was trimmed by 4 bases and J by 4 bases, leaving 17 bases between them. The germline CDR1 and CDR2 sequences are SGDLS and YYNGEE. The CDR3 reads CASSPKGREGYGYTF. The DNA of the CDR3 is TGTGCCAGCAGCCCGAAGGGACGGGAGGGCTATGGCTACACCTTC. Drawing the rest from reference TRBV9 and TRBJ1-2, the complete variable domain is DSGVTQTPKHLITATGQRVTLRCSPRSGDLSVYWYQQSLDQGLQFLIQYYNGEERAKGNILERFSAQQFPDLHSELNLSSLELGDSALYFCASSPKGREGYGYTFGSGTRLTVV.

The chain employs TRBV4-3 and TRBJ2-7, with D possibly matching TRBD1 (6 bases). Germline CDR1 is LGHNA and CDR2 is YSLEER. The CDR3 is made up of 15 amino acids. V lost 2 bases and J 4 bases, leaving 15 bases between the germline ends. The CDR3 DNA reads as TGCGCCAGCAGCCAATACCAGGGGTCTTCTTACGAGCAGTACTTC. As protein: CASSQYQGSSYEQYF.

The chain uses TRBV6-2 or TRBV6-3 and TRBJ1-1; no definite D call. The CDR3 has 15 amino acids. Trimming took off 0 bases at V and 0 bases at J, with 8 bases between the two ends. Germline assignment: CDR1 MNHEY and CDR2 SVGEGT. Here the CDR3 DNA reads TGTGCCAGCAGTTACTCGCTACCTCTGAACACTGAAGCTTTCTTT. Its translation: CASSYSLPLNTEAFF.

The chain joins TRBV29-1 to TRBJ1-2, with 8 bases lining up with TRBD1. The CDR3 has 15 residues. J lost 4 bases, V lost 0 bases, and 7 bases had no gene match. CDR1 SQVTM and CDR2 ANQGSEA come from the germline V gene. CDR3 nucleotides: TGCAGCGTTGAAGATTGGACAGGGTCGGCCTATGGCTACACCTTC. It is translated as CSVEDWTGSAYGYTF.

The genes are TRBV5-1 and TRBJ1-2, with D possibly being TRBD1 (5 bases). Looked up from germline, CDR1 is SGHRS and CDR2 is YFSETQ. V lost 2 bases and J 6 bases, leaving 14 bases between the germline ends. CDR3 length: 14 amino acids. The CDR3 here is CASSFGRALDGYTF. The DNA of the CDR3 is TGCGCCAGCAGCTTCGGCAGGGCTTTAGATGGCTACACCTTC. Full variable domain (missing parts from reference TRBV5-1 and TRBJ1-2): KAGVTQTPRYLIKTRGQQVTLSCSPISGHRSVSWYQQTPGQGLQFLFEYFSETQRNKGNFPGRFSGRQFSNSRSEMNVSTLELGDSALYLCASSFGRALDGYTFGSGTRLTVV.

The CDR3 coding sequence is TGTGCCAGCAGTGACAGGACTACTTATGGCTACACCTTC. Translated: CASSDRTTYGYTF. This chain uses TRBV2 with TRBJ1-2, with unresolved D. The CDR3 contains 13 residues. The V end was cut by 3 bases, the J end by 5 bases, with 10 bases between. Germline V gene sequence: CDR1 SNHLY, CDR2 FYNNEI.

About this clone itself: One end of the junction is discordant with germline, which a read error may explain. This sequence joins TRBV3-1 (or the pseudogene TRBV3-2) and TRBJ1-6, with 9 bases aligning to TRBD1. Germline V gene lookup returns CDR1 LGHDT and CDR2 YNNKEL (reference sequence). This CDR3 is built from 14 residues. The CDR3 coding sequence is TGTGCCAACAGCTTACAGGGGGCTAATTCACCCCTCCACTTT. Protein: CANSLQGANSPLHF.

The chain is built from TRBV5-4 and TRBJ2-3; 7 bases agree with TRBD1. Germline assignment: CDR1 SGHNT and CDR2 YYREEE (reference sequence). After removal of 0 bases from V and 2 bases from J, the junction contained 6 bases not matched to a gene. The CDR3 contains 16 residues. CDR3 region: CASSLARTGNTDTQYF. DNA for the CDR3: TGTGCCAGCAGCTTGGCCAGGACAGGCAACACAGATACGCAGTATTTT.

J is TRBJ1-2 and V is TRBV2; 7 bases agree with TRBD1. J was trimmed by 7 bases and V by 5 bases; bases with no gene match: 4. This CDR3 comprises 12 residues. The V gene's germline CDR1 is SNHLY and CDR2 FYNNEI. CDR3 DNA sequence: TGTGCCAGCAGTTTACAGGGGTCTGGCTACACCTTC. It specifies CASSLQGSGYTF.